The 19 T cell receptor beta chains below come from one sample, sequenced in a study of T cells in Graves' hyperthyroidism and ophthalmopathy. The TCR beta CDR3 regions underwent amplification using RNA transcripts as the source. Researchers ran a first-round RT-PCR on the TCR CDR3 using the HTBI primer set. From the multiplex PCR reads, TCRdb called clonotypes with MiXCR, one entry per CDR3 protein. The table shows around 420,000 distinct CDR3 sequences, with 15% to 18% occurring only once. The sequenced sample was blood. These receptors all stem from a young woman with Graves' hyperthyroidism.

The chain combines TRBV2 with TRBJ2-5, with D possibly matching TRBD2 (5 bases). The CDR3 is made up of 14 amino acids. Germline CDR1 reads SNHLY; CDR2 reads FYNNEI. V was cut by 8 bases and J by 5 bases, with 18 bases left in between. The CDR3 spells CASAPLGVGETQYF. CDR3 coding DNA: TGTGCCAGCGCCCCCCTCGGGGTCGGGGAGACCCAGTACTTC.

This clonotype was counted at least ten times. The chain recombines TRBV19 with TRBJ1-5; D call uncertain. Between the trimmed V and J ends, which lost 6 bases and 2 bases, there was a span of 11 bases. The CDR3 loop spans 14 amino acids. Germline CDR1 is LNHDA and CDR2 is SQIVND (reference sequence). The CDR3 loop is CASSQPRGNQPQHF. The CDR3 DNA sequence: TGTGCCAGTAGCCAGCCGAGGGGCAATCAGCCCCAGCATTTT.

This clonotype was seen at least ten times. The rearrangement links TRBV29-1 to TRBJ2-1; 11 bases agree with TRBD1. V dropped 5 bases and J dropped 9; count of bases not matched to a gene: 9. The CDR3 is made up of 14 amino acids. Germline V gene lookup returns CDR1 SQVTM and CDR2 ANQGSEA. The CDR3 is CSVRGQGAHLEQFF. The CDR3 region has the DNA TGCAGCGTTCGAGGACAGGGGGCGCACCTTGAGCAGTTCTTC.

This clonotype has at least ten counts. The rearrangement joins TRBV2 to TRBJ2-7; D not resolved. The CDR3 spans 10 residues. Trimming left V 8 bases short and J 2 bases short, with 4 bases between. Germline values: CDR1 SNHLY, CDR2 FYNNEI. The CDR3 is CASGPYEQYF. The CDR3 region has the DNA TGTGCCAGCGGACCCTACGAGCAGTACTTC.

This clonotype appeared many times. J is TRBJ1-3 and V is TRBV7-9; 8 nucleotides line up with TRBD1. Trimming cost V 7 bases and J 0 bases; bases outside gene matches: 5. This CDR3 region has 15 residues. In germline, CDR1 is SEHNR, CDR2 FQNEAQ (reference sequence). DNA of the CDR3: TGTGCCAGCACCAGACAGGGGATCTCTGGAAACACCATATATTTT. It codes for CASTRQGISGNTIYF.

Ten or more counts support this clonotype. V and J are TRBV20-1 and TRBJ1-2; D is uncertain. In germline, CDR1 is DFQATT, CDR2 SNEGSKA (reference sequence). This CDR3 region has 13 residues. Deletions cut 1 base from V and 8 bases from J, with 14 bases between. The CDR3 DNA reads as TGCAGTGCTAGAGGTGCCCTCAATGAAGGCTACACCTTC. Translated: CSARGALNEGYTF.

This clonotype showed up many times. The chain employs TRBV5-1 and TRBJ2-1; perhaps TRBD2 as D (5 bases). The CDR3 length is 16 residues. In germline, CDR1 is SGHRS, CDR2 YFSETQ. V was pared by 4 bases and J by 0 bases, with 14 bases between. The DNA for the CDR3 is TGCGCCAGCAGCCGAGGGCAACAGTCCTCCTACAATGAGCAGTTCTTC. Translating it yields CASSRGQQSSYNEQFF.

This chain connects TRBV11-2 to TRBJ2-7; unclear D gene. The CDR3 has 13 residues. Germline CDR1 SGHAT, CDR2 FQNNGV. V shed 0 bases and J shed 3 bases, with 6 bases lying between them. The CDR3 region is CASSLEVSYEQYF. DNA of the CDR3: TGTGCCAGCAGCTTAGAGGTCAGCTACGAGCAGTACTTC.

This clonotype has a count of ten or more. This sequence joins TRBV4-1 and TRBJ2-7; possible D gene TRBD2, 5 bases. In germline, CDR1 is MGHRA, CDR2 YSYEKL. The CDR3 length is 14 residues. V shed 4 bases and J shed 0 bases, with 10 bases lying between them. CDR3 sequence (DNA): TGCGCCAGCAGCCTGACTACGAGCTCCTACGAGCAGTACTTC. This gives the protein CASSLTTSSYEQYF.

Here the CDR3 reads CALPASGGFGGVIEQFF. CDR3 DNA sequence: TGTGCCCTACCGGCTAGCGGGGGATTCGGCGGAGTGATTGAGCAGTTCTTC. This chain connects TRBV7-9 to TRBJ2-1; 10 bases are a match to TRBD2. Germline CDR1 is SEHNR and CDR2 is FQNEAQ (reference sequence). This CDR3 is 17 amino acids long. J was trimmed by 9 bases and V by 11 bases; bases with no gene match: 22. The entire variable domain, with the rest obtained from reference TRBV7-9 and TRBJ2-1, is as follows: DTGVSQNPRHKITKRGQNVTFRCDPISEHNRLYWYRQTLGQGPEFLTYFQNEAQLEKSRLLSDRFSAERPKGSFSTLEIQRTEQGDSAMYLCALPASGGFGGVIEQFFGPGTRLTVL.

The table lists this clonotype with many counts. The V and J genes are TRBV12-3 or TRBV12-4 and TRBJ2-2; tentatively, D is TRBD1 (5 bases). CDR3 length: 14 residues. Trimming cost V 1 base and J 6 bases, with 9 bases left between them. The CDR3 reads CASSLVQVAGELFF. CDR3 sequence (DNA): TGTGCCAGCAGTTTAGTACAGGTTGCCGGGGAGCTGTTTTTT.

This clonotype was detected many times. The rearrangement joins TRBV7-8 to TRBJ2-1, with 10 bases lining up with TRBD2. The germline gives CDR1 SGHVS, CDR2 FQNEAQ. There are 15 residues in the CDR3. Trimming took 1 base from V and 8 from J; bases not matched to a gene: 5. This CDR3 reads CASSLVPSGRYEQFF. CDR3 nucleotides: TGTGCCAGCAGCTTAGTTCCTAGCGGGAGATATGAGCAGTTCTTC.

This clonotype was seen a few times. The chain combines TRBV5-1 with TRBJ2-7; D perhaps matches TRBD1 (6 bases). Per germline, CDR1 SGHRS and CDR2 YFSETQ. V shed 7 bases and J shed 3 bases, with 14 bases lying between them. The CDR3 length is 13 residues. The CDR3 DNA sequence: TGCGCCAGCGGCTACAGGGCTAGCTACGAGCAGTACTTC. Residues: CASGYRASYEQYF.

V usage is TRBV27 and J usage is TRBJ2-1, with D maybe TRBD1 (5 bases). The CDR3 is made up of 14 amino acids. Germline V gives CDR1 MNHEY, CDR2 SMNVEV (reference sequence). Trimming took off 5 bases at V and 7 bases at J, with 15 bases between the two ends. CDR3 DNA sequence: TGTGCCAGCAGTCTAGGAATGGGGCTTAATGAGCAGTTCTTC. Encoded protein: CASSLGMGLNEQFF.

Ten or more counts support this clonotype. This chain joins TRBV20-1 and TRBJ2-3, with 9 bases identical to TRBD1. Germline V CDR1 and CDR2: DFQATT, SNEGSKA (reference sequence). The CDR3 has 13 amino acids. J lost 3 bases, V lost 5 bases, and 3 bases had no gene match. The CDR3 sequence: CSAPTGGTDTQYF. The CDR3 DNA sequence: TGCAGTGCTCCGACAGGGGGGACAGATACGCAGTATTTT.

There are many counts of this clonotype. The gene calls are TRBV9 and TRBJ2-7; a possible D gene is TRBD2 (6 bases). The CDR3 is made up of 15 amino acids. V was cut by 2 bases and J by 3 bases, with 15 bases left in between. CDR1 and CDR2 (germline): SGDLS, YYNGEE. The CDR3, as DNA: TGTGCCAGCAGCGTCACCGGGACTCCGGGCTACGAGCAGTACTTC. Translating gives CASSVTGTPGYEQYF.

This clonotype was seen more than once but under ten times. The CDR3 reads CASSLPWRAQHF. The CDR3 bases are TGTGCCAGCAGTCTCCCCTGGCGGGCCCAGCATTTT. The chain combines TRBV6-2 or TRBV6-3 with TRBJ1-5; unclear D gene. The V end was cut by 5 bases, the J end by 11 bases, with 13 bases between. Germline V lookup: CDR1 MNHEY, CDR2 SVGEGT. The CDR3 is 12 amino acids.

This clonotype was detected many times. This chain joins TRBV6-1 and TRBJ1-2; possible D gene TRBD1, 6 bases. Per germline, CDR1 MNHNS and CDR2 SASEGT. The CDR3 is 13 amino acids. Trimming left V 5 bases short and J 5 bases short, with 12 bases between. CDR3 sequence (DNA): TGTGCCAGCAGTAGGGGGGCAGAGTATGGCTACACCTTC. This codes for CASSRGAEYGYTF.

This clonotype was seen more than once but under ten times. This chain connects TRBV20-1 to TRBJ1-2; D ambiguous. Trimming removed 0 bases at V and 6 bases at J, with 14 bases between. The length of the CDR3 is 14 residues. From germline, CDR1 is DFQATT and CDR2 SNEGSKA (reference sequence). In DNA form, the CDR3 reads TGCAGTGCTAGAGATTTAGTAGGACGTGATGGCTACACCTTC. Residues: CSARDLVGRDGYTF.